The clone carrying this T cell receptor beta chain was seen only once. The entry originates in a study of PD-1 blockade in classical Hodgkin lymphoma. The CDR3 has 15 residues. Germline loops: CDR1 MGHRA, CDR2 YSYEKL. With 0 bases removed from V and 2 bases from J, the gap between germline ends came to 8 bases. Only in-frame clones appear in the TCRdb table, and some are missing; sequencing was by immunoSEQ multiplex PCR. Seen here are about 85,000 clones, about 93% observed once, and the top ten hold approximately 2.4%. Relapses following autologous stem cell transplantation were seen in all patients, with brentuximab vedotin exposure varying.

The clonotype comes from a human donor with classical Hodgkin lymphoma. The chain combines TRBV4-1 with TRBJ2-1, with D possibly called TRBD1 or TRBD2 (5 bases each). The sequencing used peripheral blood mononuclear cells (PBMCs), collected before the second cycle of nivolumab. CDR3 sequence: CASSQEGTAYNEQFF. The CDR3 region has the DNA TGCGCCAGCAGCCAAGAGGGGACGGCCTACAATGAGCAGTTCTTC.